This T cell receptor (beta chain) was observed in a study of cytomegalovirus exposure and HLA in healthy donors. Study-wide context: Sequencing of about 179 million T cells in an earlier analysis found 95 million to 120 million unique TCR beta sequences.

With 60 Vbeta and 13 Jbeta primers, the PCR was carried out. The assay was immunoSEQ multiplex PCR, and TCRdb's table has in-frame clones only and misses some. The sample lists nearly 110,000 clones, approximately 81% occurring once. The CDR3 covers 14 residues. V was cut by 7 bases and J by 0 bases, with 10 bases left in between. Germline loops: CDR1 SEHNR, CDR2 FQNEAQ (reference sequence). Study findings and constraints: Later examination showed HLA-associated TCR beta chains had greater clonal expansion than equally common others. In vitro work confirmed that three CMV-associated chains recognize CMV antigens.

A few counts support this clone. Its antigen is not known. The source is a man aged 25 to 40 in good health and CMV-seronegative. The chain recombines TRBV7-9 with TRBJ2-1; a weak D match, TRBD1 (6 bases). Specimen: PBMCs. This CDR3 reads CASTRDTSYNEQFF. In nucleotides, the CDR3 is TGTGCCAGCACCCGGGACACCTCCTACAATGAGCAGTTCTTC.